This TCR beta chain came from a study of memory CD4+ T cells and cytomegalovirus serostatus. The sort gate was single viable CD3+CD4+CD8-CD45RO+ cells for memory CD4+ T cells. Produced via immunoSEQ multiplex PCR; TCRdb's table is partial and in-frame only. Altogether 50,000 to 75,000 clones are present, more than 75% being singletons, with the ten largest covering nearly 0.9%. The count of this clone is one. Germline trimming cut 6 bases from V and 6 bases from J; bases unmatched to any gene: 14. The CDR3 loop spans 17 amino acids. CDR1 is LNHDA, CDR2 SQIVND, per germline (reference sequence). The genes are TRBV19 and TRBJ1-5; 10 bases align to TRBD1. Sequenced: memory CD4+ T cells from blood. The origin of this receptor is an adult in good health and CMV-seronegative. DNA for the CDR3: TGTGCCAGTAGGGTCCCGGACAGGGGGGCGGGAGGTCAGCCCCAGCATTTT. This codes for CASRVPDRGAGGQPQHF. Based on the CDR3 plus reference TRBV19 and TRBJ1-5, the full variable domain is DGGITQSPKYLFRKEGQNVTLSCEQNLNHDAMYWYRQDPGQGLRLIYYSQIVNDFQKGDIAEGYSVSREKKESFPLTVTSAQKNPTAFYLCASRVPDRGAGGQPQHFGDGTRLSIL.